The source of this TCR beta chain is a study of cytomegalovirus exposure and HLA in healthy donors. The donors were members of the validation cohort, which comprised 100 to 150 subjects and was separate from the first cohort of 600 to 850 subjects. A word on this clone: Antigen unknown.

The table came from immunoSEQ multiplex PCR; TCRdb's copy has only in-frame clones and leaves some out. The table has 210,000 or so clones, around 88% seen once. Study-wide results and caveats: Most observed TCR sequences were rare, whereas some public TCRs were detected in many donors. Accounts indicate the classifier identified cytomegalovirus status with strong specificity and sensitivity.

J was trimmed by 4 bases and V by 4 bases; bases with no gene match: 13. From germline, CDR1 is SGHVS and CDR2 FQNEAQ. This CDR3 spans 16 amino acids. The TCR originated in a woman aged 18 to 35 in good health and CMV-seronegative. Sequenced input: PBMCs. The chain couples TRBV7-8 to TRBJ2-7; 7 bases agree with TRBD1. This CDR3 is CASSSRRDSAQYEQYF. CDR3 nucleotides: TGTGCCAGCAGCTCCAGACGGGACAGTGCACAATACGAGCAGTACTTC.